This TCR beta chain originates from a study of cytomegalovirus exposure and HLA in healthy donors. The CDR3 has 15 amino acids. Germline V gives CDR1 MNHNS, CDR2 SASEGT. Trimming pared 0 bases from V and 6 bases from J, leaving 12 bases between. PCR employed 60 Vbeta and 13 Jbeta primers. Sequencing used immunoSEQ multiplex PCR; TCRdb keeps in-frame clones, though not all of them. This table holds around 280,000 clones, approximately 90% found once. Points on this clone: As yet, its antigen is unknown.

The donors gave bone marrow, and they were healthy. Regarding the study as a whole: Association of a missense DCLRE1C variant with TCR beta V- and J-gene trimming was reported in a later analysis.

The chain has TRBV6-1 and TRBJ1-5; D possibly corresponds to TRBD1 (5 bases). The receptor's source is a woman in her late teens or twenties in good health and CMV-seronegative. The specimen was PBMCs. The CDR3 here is CASSEAPGSGQPQHF. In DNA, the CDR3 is TGTGCCAGCAGTGAAGCGCCAGGGTCGGGTCAGCCCCAGCATTTT.